This T cell receptor (beta chain) was recovered during a study of neurological immune-mediated disorders. TCRdb redid the calling of the 5' RACE reads with MiXCR, one entry per CDR3 protein. The sample includes some 66,000 distinct CDR3 sequences, roughly 3.2% of them seen just once. Germline V gene lookup returns CDR1 SGHVS and CDR2 FQNEAQ. The CDR3 length is 12 residues. V was pared by 5 bases and J by 6 bases, with 7 bases between. This clonotype was observed at least ten times. The antigen is not known. Study results and caveats: Phylogenetic grouping put 18 of 34 multiple sclerosis patients' repertoires into one related-CDR3 cluster, a possible signature.

The receptor's source is a middle-aged man with multiple sclerosis. V is TRBV7-8 and J is TRBJ2-2; D gene unclear. The source material was PBMCs. The chain's CDR3 is CASSTEAGELFF. The DNA for the CDR3 is TGTGCCAGCAGCACAGAGGCCGGGGAGCTGTTTTTT.